This is a list of T cell receptor beta chains from one sample in a study of response to subunit inactivated influenza vaccine. A single record per CDR3 protein comes from TCRdb applying MiXCR to the RT-PCR reads. Found here are 400,000 to 650,000 distinct CDR3 sequences, less than 7.5% of them singletons; the top ten hold roughly 13%. This material consisted of PBMCs from blood, taken roughly 24 months after vaccination. These receptor sequences come from a man between 50 and 75 years old who received an inactivated influenza vaccine. Both conserved end residues are part of each CDR3. A D gene is named only where the DNA matches it firmly. Rows may omit the clone size; those that give it use once, few, many or a size class.

TRBV28	many	TRBJ2-1	NA	CASSFTIYNEQFF	TGTGCCAGCAGTTTCACCATCTACAATGAGCAGTTCTTC
TRBV20-1	NA	TRBJ2-5	NA	CSASLKSWYQETQYF	TGCAGTGCCTCTCTTAAATCCTGGTACCAAGAGACCCAGTACTTC
TRBV12-3/TRBV12-4	many	TRBJ1-5	TRBD1	CASRSTGNQPQHF	TGTGCCAGCAGATCGACAGGGAATCAGCCCCAGCATTTT
TRBV20-1	NA	TRBJ2-7	TRBD1	CSAWTGGDYEQYF	TGCAGTGCTTGGACAGGGGGGGACTACGAGCAGTACTTC
TRBV12-3/TRBV12-4	many	TRBJ1-4	NA	CASSLGGVGTEKLFF	TGTGCCAGCAGTTTAGGTGGGGTCGGGACTGAAAAACTGTTTTTT
TRBV7-8	many	TRBJ1-6	NA	CASSFRASSYNSPLHF	TGTGCCAGCAGCTTTAGGGCCAGCTCCTATAATTCACCCCTCCACTTT
TRBV4-2	many	TRBJ2-3	NA	CASSQEGGEGTYSTDTQYF	TGTGCCAGCAGCCAAGAGGGGGGCGAGGGGACTTACAGCACAGATACGCAGTATTTT
TRBV3-1	NA	TRBJ1-1	NA	CASSLAQKSFF	TGTGCCAGCAGCCTCGCTCAGAAGTCATTCTTT
TRBV21-1	NA	TRBJ2-5	NA	CASSKDDGRETQYF	TGTGCCAGCAGCAAAGACGATGGGAGGGAGACCCAGTACTTC
TRBV30	NA	TRBJ2-5	TRBD1	CAWGAGTGGETQYF	TGTGCCTGGGGTGCCGGGACAGGGGGAGAGACCCAGTACTTC
TRBV20-1	few	TRBJ1-3	NA	CSAAGFYGNTIYF	TGCAGTGCCGCGGGGTTCTACGGAAACACCATATATTTT
TRBV5-6	NA	TRBJ2-3	TRBD2	CASSPGLVRTDTQYF	TGTGCCAGCAGTCCGGGACTAGTCCGCACAGATACGCAGTATTTT
TRBV3-1	many	TRBJ2-5	NA	CASSHRDSTQYF	TGTGCCAGCAGCCATAGAGACAGTACCCAGTACTTC
TRBV6-1	NA	TRBJ2-7	NA	CASKATGISYEQYF	TGTGCCAGCAAAGCGACCGGGATCTCCTACGAGCAGTACTTC